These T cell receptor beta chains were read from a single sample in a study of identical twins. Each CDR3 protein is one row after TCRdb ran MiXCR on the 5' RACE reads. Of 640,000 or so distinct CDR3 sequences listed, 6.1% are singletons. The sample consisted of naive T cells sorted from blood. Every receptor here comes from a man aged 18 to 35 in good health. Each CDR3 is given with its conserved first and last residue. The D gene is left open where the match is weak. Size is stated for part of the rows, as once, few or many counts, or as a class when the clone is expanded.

CDR3 DNA: TGTGCCAGCAGTTTAGGTGGGACAACAAATGAAAAACTGTTTTTT
CDR3 protein: CASSLGGTTNEKLFF
clone size: many
CDR3 length: 15
V gene: TRBV12-3/TRBV12-4
D gene: -
J gene: TRBJ1-4

CDR3 DNA: TGTGCCAGCAGGACAGGTTTAGATACGCAGTATTTT
CDR3 protein: CASRTGLDTQYF
clone size: many
CDR3 length: 12
V gene: TRBV12-3/TRBV12-4
D gene: -
J gene: TRBJ2-3

CDR3 DNA: TGCAGTGGGCGACAGGGGGCGCCCTGGGGGGAAAAACTGTTTTTT
CDR3 protein: CSGRQGAPWGEKLFF
clone size: -
CDR3 length: 15
V gene: TRBV20-1
D gene: TRBD1
J gene: TRBJ1-4

CDR3 DNA: TGCGCCAGCAGCTTCGACTGGGGGCTAAACACCGGGGAGCTGTTTTTT
CDR3 protein: CASSFDWGLNTGELFF
clone size: few
CDR3 length: 16
V gene: TRBV5-1
D gene: -
J gene: TRBJ2-2

CDR3 DNA: TGTGCCAGCAGTTCTTCCGCCCCGGGACAGGTTCGGCAAGAGACCCAGTACTTC
CDR3 protein: CASSSSAPGQVRQETQYF
clone size: few
CDR3 length: 18
V gene: TRBV28
D gene: TRBD1
J gene: TRBJ2-5

CDR3 DNA: TGTGCCTGGAGTCCAGGGGCCATGGGGCAGTTCTTC
CDR3 protein: CAWSPGAMGQFF
clone size: few
CDR3 length: 12
V gene: TRBV30
D gene: -
J gene: TRBJ2-1

CDR3 DNA: TGTGCCAGCAGCCGTGACTTCGGACTAGCGGGAGCCGGCGGGGAGCTGTTTTTT
CDR3 protein: CASSRDFGLAGAGGELFF
clone size: -
CDR3 length: 18
V gene: TRBV7-8
D gene: TRBD2
J gene: TRBJ2-2

CDR3 DNA: TGTGCCATCAGAGGGAATACTCAAAAACTGTTTTTT
CDR3 protein: CAIRGNTQKLFF
clone size: many
CDR3 length: 12
V gene: TRBV10-3
D gene: -
J gene: TRBJ1-4

CDR3 DNA: TGCAGCGTCTTTCCGGGACAGCTGAACACTGAAGCTTTCTTT
CDR3 protein: CSVFPGQLNTEAFF
clone size: many
CDR3 length: 14
V gene: TRBV29-1
D gene: TRBD1
J gene: TRBJ1-1

CDR3 DNA: TGCAGCGTTGTACTGTGGGGAGTATCCTACAATGAGCAGTTCTTC
CDR3 protein: CSVVLWGVSYNEQFF
clone size: many
CDR3 length: 15
V gene: TRBV29-1
D gene: -
J gene: TRBJ2-1

CDR3 DNA: TGCGCCAGCAGCCAAGGTCAAGGGTTTGTCAAAAACATTCAGTACTTC
CDR3 protein: CASSQGQGFVKNIQYF
clone size: -
CDR3 length: 16
V gene: TRBV4-1
D gene: -
J gene: TRBJ2-4

CDR3 DNA: TGTGCCAGCAGTTTGTTGGGACTACTCACAGATACGCAGTATTTT
CDR3 protein: CASSLLGLLTDTQYF
clone size: many
CDR3 length: 15
V gene: TRBV27
D gene: TRBD2
J gene: TRBJ2-3

CDR3 DNA: TGTGCCAGCAGTCTTGGGACCGCCTTTTACAATGAGCAGTTCTTC
CDR3 protein: CASSLGTAFYNEQFF
clone size: -
CDR3 length: 15
V gene: TRBV12-3/TRBV12-4
D gene: -
J gene: TRBJ2-1

CDR3 DNA: TGTGCCAGCAGCCAAGTGTCGGGACAGGGCTTAGAAAAACTGTTTTTT
CDR3 protein: CASSQVSGQGLEKLFF
clone size: -
CDR3 length: 16
V gene: TRBV3-1
D gene: TRBD1
J gene: TRBJ1-4

CDR3 DNA: TGTGCCATCAGGGAGGGGAACTACTACCAAGAGACCCAGTACTTC
CDR3 protein: CAIREGNYYQETQYF
clone size: -
CDR3 length: 15
V gene: TRBV10-3
D gene: -
J gene: TRBJ2-5

CDR3 DNA: TGCAGTGCTAGAGATAGCGGGGCGAATTCACCCCTCCACTTT
CDR3 protein: CSARDSGANSPLHF
clone size: -
CDR3 length: 14
V gene: TRBV20-1
D gene: -
J gene: TRBJ1-6

CDR3 DNA: TGCAGCGTTGAAGGGGAATCCTACGAGCAGTACTTC
CDR3 protein: CSVEGESYEQYF
clone size: -
CDR3 length: 12
V gene: TRBV29-1
D gene: -
J gene: TRBJ2-7

CDR3 DNA: TGTGCCAGCAGCCATAGAGGGACAGGGGGCCGGAACACTGAAGCTTTCTTT
CDR3 protein: CASSHRGTGGRNTEAFF
clone size: -
CDR3 length: 17
V gene: TRBV28
D gene: TRBD1
J gene: TRBJ1-1

CDR3 DNA: TGTGCCACCGCGGAGGACAGGGGATCAACCGGGGAGCTGTTTTTT
CDR3 protein: CATAEDRGSTGELFF
clone size: few
CDR3 length: 15
V gene: TRBV15
D gene: TRBD1
J gene: TRBJ2-2

CDR3 DNA: TGTGCCACCAGCAGAGATCACCTAGCGGCAGTCGGCAATGAGCAGTTCTTC
CDR3 protein: CATSRDHLAAVGNEQFF
clone size: few
CDR3 length: 17
V gene: TRBV15
D gene: TRBD2
J gene: TRBJ2-1

CDR3 DNA: TGCGCCAGCAGCGTCCGCACACCGGGACAGGGGTTTGAGCAGTTCTTC
CDR3 protein: CASSVRTPGQGFEQFF
clone size: -
CDR3 length: 16
V gene: TRBV5-1
D gene: TRBD1
J gene: TRBJ2-1

CDR3 DNA: TGTGCCAGCAGTCGATATCAGGGCCACGAGCAGTACTTC
CDR3 protein: CASSRYQGHEQYF
clone size: -
CDR3 length: 13
V gene: TRBV3-1
D gene: -
J gene: TRBJ2-7

CDR3 DNA: TGTGCCAGCAGCTGGACAGGGACCTATAATTCACCCCTCCACTTT
CDR3 protein: CASSWTGTYNSPLHF
clone size: few
CDR3 length: 15
V gene: TRBV7-2
D gene: TRBD1
J gene: TRBJ1-6

CDR3 DNA: TGTGCCAGCTCTTGGGCCCCTACCTACGAGCAGTACTTC
CDR3 protein: CASSWAPTYEQYF
clone size: -
CDR3 length: 13
V gene: TRBV19
D gene: -
J gene: TRBJ2-7

CDR3 DNA: TGTGCCAGTGGGGTACAGGGGGGCATTCAGTACTTC
CDR3 protein: CASGVQGGIQYF
clone size: many
CDR3 length: 12
V gene: TRBV6-5
D gene: TRBD1
J gene: TRBJ2-4

CDR3 DNA: TGCAGTGCTTTAGCGGGCAGCACAGATACGCAGTATTTT
CDR3 protein: CSALAGSTDTQYF
clone size: many
CDR3 length: 13
V gene: TRBV20-1
D gene: TRBD2
J gene: TRBJ2-3

CDR3 DNA: TGCAGTGCTCACGATACCTACGAGCAGTACTTC
CDR3 protein: CSAHDTYEQYF
clone size: many
CDR3 length: 11
V gene: TRBV20-1
D gene: -
J gene: TRBJ2-7

CDR3 DNA: TGCAGTGCTAGAGGAGACAGGCCGCCCTCTGGGGCCAACGTCCTGACTTTC
CDR3 protein: CSARGDRPPSGANVLTF
clone size: few
CDR3 length: 17
V gene: TRBV20-1
D gene: -
J gene: TRBJ2-6

CDR3 DNA: TGTGCCATTGCGGCCCGGCAGCAGGGCACAGATACGCAGTATTTT
CDR3 protein: CAIAARQQGTDTQYF
clone size: many
CDR3 length: 15
V gene: TRBV24-1
D gene: -
J gene: TRBJ2-3

CDR3 DNA: TGTGCCAGCAGTCCAACCGCTCGGGTAGCTTTCTTT
CDR3 protein: CASSPTARVAFF
clone size: many
CDR3 length: 12
V gene: TRBV6-5
D gene: -
J gene: TRBJ1-1

CDR3 DNA: TGTGCCAGTAGTCCGCCTCCGGGCTCCGAAGAGACCCAGTACTTC
CDR3 protein: CASSPPPGSEETQYF
clone size: -
CDR3 length: 15
V gene: TRBV19
D gene: -
J gene: TRBJ2-5

CDR3 DNA: TGTGCCATCAGTGAGGCAGGTTCCAATCAGCCCCAGCATTTT
CDR3 protein: CAISEAGSNQPQHF
clone size: -
CDR3 length: 14
V gene: TRBV10-3
D gene: -
J gene: TRBJ1-5

CDR3 DNA: TGCGCCAGCAGCTTGGACGGGAGGGCCCTCAATGAGCAGTTCTTC
CDR3 protein: CASSLDGRALNEQFF
clone size: many
CDR3 length: 15
V gene: TRBV5-1
D gene: TRBD2
J gene: TRBJ2-1

CDR3 DNA: TGTGCCAGCAGCCGCACCGGTTGGGGCACTGAAGCTTTCTTT
CDR3 protein: CASSRTGWGTEAFF
clone size: -
CDR3 length: 14
V gene: TRBV7-3
D gene: -
J gene: TRBJ1-1

CDR3 DNA: TGCAGCGTTGGGGTCCCAGGGATGAAGGGAGCTTTCTTT
CDR3 protein: CSVGVPGMKGAFF
clone size: many
CDR3 length: 13
V gene: TRBV29-1
D gene: -
J gene: TRBJ1-1

CDR3 DNA: TGTGCCAGCAGTAGTACCCCATGGACAGGGAATGCGGCTTTCTTT
CDR3 protein: CASSSTPWTGNAAFF
clone size: many
CDR3 length: 15
V gene: TRBV12-3/TRBV12-4
D gene: TRBD1
J gene: TRBJ1-1

CDR3 DNA: TGTGCCAGCTATCGGGTCTCCTACGAGCAGTACTTC
CDR3 protein: CASYRVSYEQYF
clone size: -
CDR3 length: 12
V gene: TRBV6-6
D gene: -
J gene: TRBJ2-7

CDR3 DNA: TGTGCCAGCAGCCGGGGAAGTGATACGCAGTATTTT
CDR3 protein: CASSRGSDTQYF
clone size: many
CDR3 length: 12
V gene: TRBV11-3
D gene: -
J gene: TRBJ2-3

CDR3 DNA: TGTGCCAGCAGTGAAACCCCGAACAGGGGATACGAGCAGTACTTC
CDR3 protein: CASSETPNRGYEQYF
clone size: -
CDR3 length: 15
V gene: TRBV2
D gene: TRBD1
J gene: TRBJ2-7

CDR3 DNA: TGTGCCACCAGGCCGGGACTAGCGGGAGAGCAGTTCTTC
CDR3 protein: CATRPGLAGEQFF
clone size: many
CDR3 length: 13
V gene: TRBV15
D gene: TRBD2
J gene: TRBJ2-1